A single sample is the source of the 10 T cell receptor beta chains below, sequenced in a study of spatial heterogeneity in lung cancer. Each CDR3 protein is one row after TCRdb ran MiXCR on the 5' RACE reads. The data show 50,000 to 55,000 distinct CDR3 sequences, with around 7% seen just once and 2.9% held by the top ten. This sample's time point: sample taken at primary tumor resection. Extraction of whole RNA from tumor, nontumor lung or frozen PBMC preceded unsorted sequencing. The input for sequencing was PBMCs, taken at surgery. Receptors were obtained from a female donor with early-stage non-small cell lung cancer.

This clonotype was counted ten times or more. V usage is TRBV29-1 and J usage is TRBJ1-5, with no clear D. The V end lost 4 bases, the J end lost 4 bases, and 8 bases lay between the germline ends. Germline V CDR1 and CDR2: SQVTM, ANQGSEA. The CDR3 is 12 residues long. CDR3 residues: CSVGMANQPQHF. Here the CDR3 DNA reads TGCAGCGTTGGTATGGCGAATCAGCCCCAGCATTTT. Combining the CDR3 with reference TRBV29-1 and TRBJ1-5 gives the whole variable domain SAVISQKPSRDICQRGTSLTIQCQVDSQVTMMFWYRQQPGQSLTLIATANQGSEATYESGFVIDKFPISRPNLTFSTLTVSNMSPEDSSIYLCSVGMANQPQHFGDGTRLSIL.

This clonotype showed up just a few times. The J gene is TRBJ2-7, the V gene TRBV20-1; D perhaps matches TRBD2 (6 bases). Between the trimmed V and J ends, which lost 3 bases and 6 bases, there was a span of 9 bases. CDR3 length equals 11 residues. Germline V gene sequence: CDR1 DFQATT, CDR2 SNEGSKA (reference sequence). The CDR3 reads CSASRDSEQYF. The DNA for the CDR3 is TGCAGTGCTAGCCGGGACTCCGAGCAGTACTTC.

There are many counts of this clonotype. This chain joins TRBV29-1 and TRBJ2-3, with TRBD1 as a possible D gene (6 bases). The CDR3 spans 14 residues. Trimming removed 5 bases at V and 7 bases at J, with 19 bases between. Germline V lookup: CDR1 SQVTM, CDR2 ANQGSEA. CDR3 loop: CSVRGMGAGHTQYF. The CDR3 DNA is TGCAGCGTTCGAGGAATGGGGGCAGGACATACGCAGTATTTT.

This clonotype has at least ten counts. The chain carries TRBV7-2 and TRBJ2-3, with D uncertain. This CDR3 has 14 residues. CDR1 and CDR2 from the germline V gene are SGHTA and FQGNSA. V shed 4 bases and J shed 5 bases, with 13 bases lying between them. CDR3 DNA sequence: TGTGCCAGCAGCTCTAATGCCCCCGTAGATACGCAGTATTTT. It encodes CASSSNAPVDTQYF. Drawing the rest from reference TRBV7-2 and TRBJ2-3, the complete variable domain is GAGVSQSPSNKVTEKGKDVELRCDPISGHTALYWYRQSLGQGLEFLIYFQGNSAPDKSGLPSDRFSAERTGGSVSTLTIQRTQQEDSAVYLCASSSNAPVDTQYFGPGTRLTVL.

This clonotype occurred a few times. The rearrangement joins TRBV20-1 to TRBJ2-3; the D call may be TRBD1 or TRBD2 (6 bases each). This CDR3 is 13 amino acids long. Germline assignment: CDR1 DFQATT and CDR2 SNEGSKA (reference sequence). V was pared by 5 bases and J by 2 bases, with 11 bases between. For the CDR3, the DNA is TGCAGTGCTGGGGGCGGGGTCACAGATACGCAGTATTTT. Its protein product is CSAGGGVTDTQYF.

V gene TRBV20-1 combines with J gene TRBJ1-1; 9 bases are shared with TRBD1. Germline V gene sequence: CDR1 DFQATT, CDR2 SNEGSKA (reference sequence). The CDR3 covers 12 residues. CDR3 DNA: TGCATCGCTTCACAGGGGGCGGCTGAAGCTTTCTTT. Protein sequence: CIASQGAAEAFF.

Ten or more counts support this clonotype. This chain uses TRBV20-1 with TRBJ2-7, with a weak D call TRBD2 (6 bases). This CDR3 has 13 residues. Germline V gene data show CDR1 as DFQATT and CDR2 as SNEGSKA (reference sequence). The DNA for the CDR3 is TGCAGCGGGAAGGGTAGCGGTACCTACGAGCAGTACTTC. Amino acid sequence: CSGKGSGTYEQYF.

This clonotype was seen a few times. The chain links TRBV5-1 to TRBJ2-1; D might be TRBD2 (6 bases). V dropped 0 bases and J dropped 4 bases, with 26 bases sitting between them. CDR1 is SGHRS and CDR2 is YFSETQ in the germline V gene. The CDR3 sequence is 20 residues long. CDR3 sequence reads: CASSLASTGDPRFLYNEQFF. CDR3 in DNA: TGCGCCAGCAGCTTGGCCTCGACGGGGGACCCGCGATTTCTTTACAATGAGCAGTTCTTC.

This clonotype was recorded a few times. The CDR3: CASSKRTGESYGYTF. CDR3 sequence (DNA): TGTGCCAGCAGCAAAAGGACAGGGGAGTCCTATGGCTACACCTTC. The rearrangement joins TRBV5-5 to TRBJ1-2; the match to TRBD1 covers 9 bases. The germline V gene has CDR1 SGHKS and CDR2 YYEKEE (reference sequence). V was clipped by 4 bases and J by 4 bases; unmatched bases: 8. The CDR3 covers 15 residues.

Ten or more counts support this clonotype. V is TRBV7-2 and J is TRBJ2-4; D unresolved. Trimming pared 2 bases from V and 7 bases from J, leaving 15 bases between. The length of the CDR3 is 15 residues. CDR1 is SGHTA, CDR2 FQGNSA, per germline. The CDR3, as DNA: TGTGCCAGCAGCTTACCATATGAGGTCCTGAACATTCAGTACTTC. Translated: CASSLPYEVLNIQYF.